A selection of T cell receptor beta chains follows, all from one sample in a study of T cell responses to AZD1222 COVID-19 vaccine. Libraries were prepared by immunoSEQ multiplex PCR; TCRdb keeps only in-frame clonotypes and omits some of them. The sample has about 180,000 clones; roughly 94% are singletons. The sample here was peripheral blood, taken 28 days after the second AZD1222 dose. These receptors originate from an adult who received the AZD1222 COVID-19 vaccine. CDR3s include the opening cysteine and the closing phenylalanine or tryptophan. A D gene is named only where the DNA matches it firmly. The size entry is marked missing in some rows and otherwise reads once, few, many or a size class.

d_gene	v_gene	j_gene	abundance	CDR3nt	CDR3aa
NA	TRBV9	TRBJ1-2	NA	TGTGCCAGCGCGCGGGGGAGGGGTGGCTACACCTTC	CASARGRGGYTF
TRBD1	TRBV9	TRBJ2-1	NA	TGTGCCAGCAGCGTAGCGCAGCGGGCAGGGGGCGAGAGCAATGAGCAGTTCTTC	CASSVAQRAGGESNEQFF
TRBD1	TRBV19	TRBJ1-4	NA	TGTGCCACCCGAAGGGGGACAGTTAATGAAAAACTGTTTTTT	CATRRGTVNEKLFF
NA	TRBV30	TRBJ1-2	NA	TGTGCCTGGAGTCTGCGGGGCGATTACTATGGCTACACCTTC	CAWSLRGDYYGYTF
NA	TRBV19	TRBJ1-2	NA	TGTGCCAGTAGGAATATGGGGACACTACTACACTATGGCTACACCTTC	CASRNMGTLLHYGYTF
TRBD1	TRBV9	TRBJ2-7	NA	TGTGCCAGCAGCCCGGACAGGGAGAGCTACGAGCAGTACTTC	CASSPDRESYEQYF
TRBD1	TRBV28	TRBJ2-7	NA	TGTGCCAGCAGTCCCCTAAATTCCGGGACAGTAAAGCAGTACTTC	CASSPLNSGTVKQYF
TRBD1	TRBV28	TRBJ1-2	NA	TGTGCCAGCAGACCGGGACAGGATGGGGACACCTTC	CASRPGQDGDTF
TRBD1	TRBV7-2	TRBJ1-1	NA	TGTGCCAGCAGCTTAACAGGGGCTCGGAACACTGAAGCTTTCTTT	CASSLTGARNTEAFF
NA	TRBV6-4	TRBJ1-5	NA	TGTGCCAGCAGTGTGGACAGCAATCAGCCCCAGCATTTT	CASSVDSNQPQHF
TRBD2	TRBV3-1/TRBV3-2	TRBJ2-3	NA	TGTGCCAGCAGCCAAGCGGCTAGCGGGCGCACAGATACGCAGTATTTT	CASSQAASGRTDTQYF
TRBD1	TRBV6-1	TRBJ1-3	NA	TGTGCCAGCAGTGAACGAACAGGGGGCTCTGGAAACACCATATATTTT	CASSERTGGSGNTIYF
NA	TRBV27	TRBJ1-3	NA	TGTGCCAGCAGTTTATCGGCATACCCTGGGGACACCATATATTTT	CASSLSAYPGDTIYF
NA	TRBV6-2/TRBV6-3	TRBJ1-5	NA	TGTGCCAGCAGTTGGGGTGGTATAATCCAGCCCCAGCATTTT	CASSWGGIIQPQHF
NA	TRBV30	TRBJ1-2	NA	TGTGCCTGGAGTGCGGTCGACAGGTCCTATGGCTACACCTTC	CAWSAVDRSYGYTF
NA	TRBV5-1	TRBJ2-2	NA	TGCGCCAGCAGCTTAGGCGTGGGGGGGCTCAGCACCGGGGAGCTGTTTTTT	CASSLGVGGLSTGELFF
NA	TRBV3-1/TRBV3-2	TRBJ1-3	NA	TGTGCCAGCAGGGGGCCAGGGAATGGAAACACCATATATTTT	CASRGPGNGNTIYF
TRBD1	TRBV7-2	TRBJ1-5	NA	TGTGCCAGCAGCTTACGGGGGGGATCAACAGGGGCGGATCAGCCCCAGCATTTT	CASSLRGGSTGADQPQHF
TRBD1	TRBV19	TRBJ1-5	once	TGTGCCAGTAGTGATCCCCGAAGTGGACAGGGGGATCAGCCCCAGCATTTT	CASSDPRSGQGDQPQHF
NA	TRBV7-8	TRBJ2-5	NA	TGTGCCAGCAGCTTATTATTAGAGACCCAGTACTTC	CASSLLLETQYF
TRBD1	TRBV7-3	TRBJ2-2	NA	TGTGCCAGCAGCTTAACAGGGGGCGTCTCCGGGGAGCTGTTTTTT	CASSLTGGVSGELFF
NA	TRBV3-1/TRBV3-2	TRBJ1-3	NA	TGTGCCAGCAGCCCCGGACAACAGGTGTTCGGAAACACCATATATTTT	CASSPGQQVFGNTIYF
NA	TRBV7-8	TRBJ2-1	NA	TGTGCCAGCAGCTTACGGACCGTAAAACAAATAGGGAATGAGCAGTTCTTC	CASSLRTVKQIGNEQFF
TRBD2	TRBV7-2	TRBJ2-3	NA	TGTGCCAGCAGCTACTCGGGAGGGCCAGGAGATACGCAGTATTTT	CASSYSGGPGDTQYF
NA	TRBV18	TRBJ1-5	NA	TGTGCCAGCTCACCAGGGGGGAGCAATCAGCCCCAGCATTTT	CASSPGGSNQPQHF
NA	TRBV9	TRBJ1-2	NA	TGTGCCAGCAGCGTTGGGTCTGGCTACACCTTC	CASSVGSGYTF
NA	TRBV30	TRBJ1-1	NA	TGTGCCTGCGTCTTCGAGGTGAACACTGAAGCTTTCTTT	CACVFEVNTEAFF
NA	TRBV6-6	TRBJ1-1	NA	TGTGCCAGCAGTTACCGGAGCACTGAAGCTTTCTTT	CASSYRSTEAFF
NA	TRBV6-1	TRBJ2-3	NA	TGTGCCAGCAGTGTCTTACCGGGACCGCCTGAGGATACGCAGTATTTT	CASSVLPGPPEDTQYF
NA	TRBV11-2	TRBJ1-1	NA	TGTGCCAGCACCCGCCTTTTAGTTGGAGGCCACACTGAAGCTTTCTTT	CASTRLLVGGHTEAFF
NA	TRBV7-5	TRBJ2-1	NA	TGTGCCAGAAGCGTCGATACTAGCGGGGATTACAATGAGCAGTTCTTC	CARSVDTSGDYNEQFF
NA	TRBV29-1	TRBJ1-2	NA	TGCAGCGCCTCGCAGGGTGTCGGCTACACCTTC	CSASQGVGYTF
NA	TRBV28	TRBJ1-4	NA	TGTGCCAGCAGTTTCGGCGACAGAACTAATGAAAAACTGTTTTTT	CASSFGDRTNEKLFF
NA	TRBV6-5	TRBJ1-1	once	TGTGCCAGCAGTTACGGGGACACTGAAGCTTTCTTT	CASSYGDTEAFF
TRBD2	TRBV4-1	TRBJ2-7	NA	TGCGCCAGCAGCCAAGAAGCTAGCGGCACCTACGAGCAGTACTTC	CASSQEASGTYEQYF
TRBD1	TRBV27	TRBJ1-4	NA	TGTGCCAGCAGTTTATCTGCCGGGACAGGTCGGGAAAAACTGTTTTTT	CASSLSAGTGREKLFF
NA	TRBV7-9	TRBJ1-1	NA	TGTGCCAGCAGCCCTCCCAGTGGAGACACTGAAGCTTTCTTT	CASSPPSGDTEAFF
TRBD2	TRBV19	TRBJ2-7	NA	TGTGCCAGTAGTATCGGACTAGCTGATAACTACGAGCAGTACTTC	CASSIGLADNYEQYF
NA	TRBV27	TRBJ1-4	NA	TGTGCCAGCAGCCGTTCGATAGCAACTAATGAAAAACTGTTTTTT	CASSRSIATNEKLFF
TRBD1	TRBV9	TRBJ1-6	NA	TGTGCCAGCAGCGTAGAGGCCTTCGACAGGGTGGCTTCACCCCTCCACTTT	CASSVEAFDRVASPLHF
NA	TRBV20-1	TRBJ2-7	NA	TGCAGTGCTAGTAGTCTAGGATCCTACGAGCAGTACTTC	CSASSLGSYEQYF
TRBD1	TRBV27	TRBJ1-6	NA	TGTGCCAGCAGTTCACACGGACAGGGAGGCTCACCCCTCCACTTT	CASSSHGQGGSPLHF
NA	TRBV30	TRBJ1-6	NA	TGTGCCTGGAGGAACTACGCGGGACCTGGTTCACCCCTCCACTTT	CAWRNYAGPGSPLHF
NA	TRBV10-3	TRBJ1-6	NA	TGTGCCATCAGTGTTGAGGGGGGGGTTTCACCCCTCCACTTT	CAISVEGGVSPLHF
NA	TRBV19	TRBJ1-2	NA	TGTGCCAGCAACTCTCGGGGGGCCCAGGAAAACTATGGCTACACCTTC	CASNSRGAQENYGYTF
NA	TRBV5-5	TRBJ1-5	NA	TGTGCCAGCAGCTTGGCATGGGGGACCGGTCAGCCCCAGCATTTT	CASSLAWGTGQPQHF
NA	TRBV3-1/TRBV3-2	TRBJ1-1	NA	TGTGCCAGCAGCCACATCAGGGTGGCTGAAGCTTTCTTT	CASSHIRVAEAFF
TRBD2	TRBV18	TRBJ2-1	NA	TGTGCCAGCTCACTATCCGGGGGGAACTCCTACAATGAGCAGTTCTTC	CASSLSGGNSYNEQFF
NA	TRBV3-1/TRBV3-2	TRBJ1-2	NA	TGTGCCAGCAGCCAAGAGCAGTCCCACTCGACCACCTTC	CASSQEQSHSTTF
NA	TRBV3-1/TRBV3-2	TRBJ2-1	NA	TGTGCCAGCAGCCAACGCGATGTTGTGGGTCAGCAGTTCTTC	CASSQRDVVGQQFF
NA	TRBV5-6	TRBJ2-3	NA	TGTGCCAGCAGCTCACCTTTACAGACTAGCACAGATACGCAGTATTTT	CASSSPLQTSTDTQYF
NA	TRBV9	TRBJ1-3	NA	TGTGCCAGCAGCGTAGTAGGGGATGGAAACACCATATATTTT	CASSVVGDGNTIYF
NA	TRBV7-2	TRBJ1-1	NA	TGTGCTGGGGATGAAGCTTTCTTT	CAGDEAFF
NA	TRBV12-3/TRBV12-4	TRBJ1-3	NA	TGTGCCAGCAGTTTAGCCGGCCCTGGGTATTTT	CASSLAGPGYF